The next 20 T cell receptor beta chains were all read from a single sample in a study of blood T cell repertoires in COVID-19. Assay used: immunoSEQ multiplex PCR; TCRdb lists only in-frame clones, some missing. The data show about 200,000 clones, roughly 85% seen once. Sequencing used peripheral blood. The receptors here all came from a man in his thirties or forties who had recovered from COVID-19.

This chain connects TRBV27 to TRBJ2-7; D is uncertain. CDR3 length: 11 residues. Trimming left V 2 bases short and J 7 bases short, with 6 bases between. From germline, CDR1 is MNHEY and CDR2 SMNVEV (reference sequence). CDR3 region: CASSLGSEQYF. The CDR3 DNA is TGTGCCAGCAGTTTAGGTAGTGAGCAGTACTTC.

The rearrangement joins TRBV10-3 to TRBJ1-4; no definite D call. Germline values: CDR1 ENHRY, CDR2 SYGVKD. This CDR3 contains 15 residues. The germline V and J ends were trimmed by 2 bases and 11 bases, with 18 bases remaining between them. CDR3 bases: TGTGCCATCAGTGAGCTGGGAGGACCGCCGCCGAAACTGTTTTTT. Translation gives CAISELGGPPPKLFF.

The chain uses TRBV12-3 or TRBV12-4 and TRBJ2-5; D perhaps matches TRBD2 (5 bases). This CDR3 region has 13 residues. Trimming pared 1 base from V and 6 bases from J, leaving 9 bases between. CDR3 DNA: TGTGCCAGCAGTTTAGGGACTGGAAAGACCCAGTACTTC. Translated, it gives CASSLGTGKTQYF.

The chain recombines TRBV10-1 with TRBJ2-3; D gene ambiguous. V gave up 10 bases and J gave up 6 bases, with 11 bases separating them. This CDR3 comprises 11 residues. Germline assignment: CDR1 WNHNN and CDR2 SYGVQD (reference sequence). CDR3 amino acids: CATQYTDTQYF. The DNA for the CDR3 is TGCGCCACCCAGTACACCGATACGCAGTATTTT.

The chain joins TRBV5-1 to TRBJ2-7, with D possibly being TRBD2 (6 bases). The V and J ends lost 7 bases and 3 bases respectively, with 20 bases between them. CDR1 and CDR2 (germline): SGHRS, YFSETQ. The CDR3 length is 15 residues. The DNA of the CDR3 is TGCGCCAGCTCCAGTCCAAGGGACTTCATCTACGAGCAGTACTTC. As protein: CASSSPRDFIYEQYF. Filled out from reference TRBV5-1 and TRBJ2-7, the complete variable domain reads KAGVTQTPRYLIKTRGQQVTLSCSPISGHRSVSWYQQTPGQGLQFLFEYFSETQRNKGNFPGRFSGRQFSNSRSEMNVSTLELGDSALYLCASSSPRDFIYEQYFGPGTRLTVT.

V usage is TRBV6-4 and J usage is TRBJ1-2; D is possibly TRBD1 (5 bases). CDR1 is MRHNA, CDR2 SNTAGT, per germline. The CDR3 is made up of 12 amino acids. Trimming left V 2 bases short and J 7 bases short, with 8 bases between. CDR3 protein: CASSDQGSGYTF. DNA of the CDR3: TGTGCCAGCAGTGACCAGGGCTCTGGCTACACCTTC.

As regards this clone: In the same sample, other DNA sequences code for this CDR3. The chain joins TRBV12-3 or TRBV12-4 to TRBJ1-2; D remains unclear. The CDR3 runs to 13 residues. The V and J ends lost 1 base and 1 base respectively, with 4 bases between them. The CDR3 reads CASSLDSNYGYTF. CDR3 DNA sequence: TGTGCCAGCAGTTTAGACAGTAACTATGGCTACACCTTC.

The chain has TRBV7-9 and TRBJ1-2, with 8 positions matching TRBD1. Looked up from germline, CDR1 is SEHNR and CDR2 is FQNEAQ (reference sequence). The CDR3 spans 15 residues. The V gene end was trimmed by 5 bases and the J gene end by 4 bases; junction bases not matched to a gene: 9. In DNA form, the CDR3 reads TGTGCCAGCAGCCGCCCGGGACAGGACCTCTATGGCTACACCTTC. It specifies CASSRPGQDLYGYTF.

Only a few counts were recorded for this clone. The DNA of the CDR3 is TGTGCCAGCAGTTACGATGGGCAGGGGAGCTATGGCTACACCTTC. It encodes CASSYDGQGSYGYTF. The chain links TRBV6-5 to TRBJ1-2; maybe TRBD1 (6 bases). The CDR3 has 15 residues. Germline V gene data show CDR1 as MNHEY and CDR2 as SVGAGI. V was pared by 2 bases and J by 4 bases, with 14 bases between.

This chain joins TRBV6-5 and TRBJ1-6; D is unclear. V was pared by 5 bases and J by 6 bases, with 5 bases between. CDR1 and CDR2 (germline): MNHEY, SVGAGI. This CDR3 spans 12 amino acids. CDR3 loop: CASSPFNSPLHF. DNA for the CDR3: TGTGCCAGCAGTCCTTTTAATTCACCCCTCCACTTT.

The chain has TRBV5-1 and TRBJ1-1; 7 nucleotides align to TRBD1. CDR1 is SGHRS, CDR2 YFSETQ, per germline. V lost 3 bases and J lost 3; bases outside the gene matches: 8. The CDR3 runs 15 residues. CDR3 sequence reads: CASSSRTGDDTEAFF. As DNA, the CDR3 is TGCGCCAGCAGCTCACGTACAGGGGACGACACTGAAGCTTTCTTT.

This clone was found a few times. The J gene is TRBJ2-7, the V gene TRBV30; D is unclear. V was shortened by 3 bases and J by 2 bases, with 14 bases between the two germline ends. The CDR3 consists of 14 residues. Germline CDR1 reads GTSNPN; CDR2 reads SVGIG (reference sequence). The CDR3 loop reads CAWRRSGTAYEQYF. In nucleotides, the CDR3 is TGTGCCTGGAGAAGAAGTGGCACAGCCTACGAGCAGTACTTC. Based on the CDR3 plus reference TRBV30 and TRBJ2-7, the full variable domain is SQTIHQWPATLVQPVGSPLSLECTVEGTSNPNLYWYRQAAGRGLQLLFYSVGIGQISSEVPQNLSASRPQDRQFILSSKKLLLSDSGFYLCAWRRSGTAYEQYFGPGTRLTVT.

The V call is TRBV7-2, the J call TRBJ1-1, with 7 bases that match TRBD1. Trimming removed 1 base from V and 1 base from J; junction bases left unmatched: 12. The CDR3 is 18 residues long. The germline gives CDR1 SGHTA, CDR2 FQGNSA. CDR3 coding DNA: TGTGCCAGCAGCTTAGGTACAGGGGACCCCCCCCGGAACACTGAAGCTTTCTTT. This gives the protein CASSLGTGDPPRNTEAFF.

This clone was picked up one time. The chain has TRBV13 and TRBJ2-1; the match to TRBD2 covers 10 bases. This CDR3 comprises 15 residues. J gave up 5 bases and V 2 bases, and 3 bases lay outside the gene matches. Germline V gene lookup returns CDR1 PRHDT and CDR2 FYEKMQ (reference sequence). CDR3 sequence reads: CASSLLAGANNEQFF. The CDR3 DNA is TGTGCCAGCAGCTTACTAGCGGGGGCTAACAATGAGCAGTTCTTC.

J is TRBJ2-1 and V is TRBV7-9; no definite D call. V lost 1 base and J 10 bases, leaving 14 bases between the germline ends. Germline loops: CDR1 SEHNR, CDR2 FQNEAQ (reference sequence). This CDR3 has 14 residues. The DNA for the CDR3 is TGTGCCAGCAGCTTAGAAGCTTCCCTTACGGAGCAGTTCTTC. Amino acids: CASSLEASLTEQFF.

This clone was detected once. The chain joins TRBV4-2 to TRBJ1-3; TRBD1 is a possible D gene (6 bases). Looked up from germline, CDR1 is LGHNA and CDR2 is YNFKEQ. This CDR3 is 16 amino acids long. V gave up 3 bases and J gave up 2 bases, with 14 bases separating them. The CDR3 bases are TGTGCCAGCAGCCATGAGAGGGACATTGCTGGAAACACCATATATTTT. As protein: CASSHERDIAGNTIYF.

The V and J genes are TRBV18 and TRBJ1-1; maybe TRBD1 (6 bases). V dropped 3 bases and J dropped 10 bases, with 18 bases sitting between them. Germline CDR1 reads KGHSH; CDR2 reads LQKENI. This CDR3 has 14 residues. The CDR3 sequence is CASSPPGRGVAAFF. CDR3 DNA sequence: TGTGCCAGCTCACCCCCGGGCAGGGGCGTAGCAGCTTTCTTT. The full variable domain, its missing parts supplied by reference TRBV18 and TRBJ1-1, is NAGVMQNPRHLVRRRGQEARLRCSPMKGHSHVYWYRQLPEEGLKFMVYLQKENIIDESGMPKERFSAEFPKEGPSILRIQQVVRGDSAAYFCASSPPGRGVAAFFGQGTRLTVV.

This chain uses TRBV7-6 with TRBJ1-5; D is uncertain. This CDR3 region has 14 residues. In germline, CDR1 is SGHVS, CDR2 FNYEAQ. V lost 3 bases and J 10 bases, leaving 16 bases between the germline ends. The CDR3 nucleotides read TGTGCCAGCAGCTTGCGGGCGGGTCAAGGACCCCAGCATTTT. It encodes CASSLRAGQGPQHF. The variable domain in full, completed from reference TRBV7-6 and TRBJ1-5, reads GAGVSQSPRYKVTKRGQDVALRCDPISGHVSLYWYRQALGQGPEFLTYFNYEAQQDKSGLPNDRFSAERPEGSISTLTIQRTEQRDSAMYRCASSLRAGQGPQHFGDGTRLSIL.

The sample holds a few counts of this clone. The chain couples TRBV6-4 to TRBJ2-2, with D possibly TRBD1 on 5 matching bases. Trimming cost V 0 bases and J 7 bases, with 12 bases left between them. In germline, CDR1 is MRHNA, CDR2 SNTAGT. The CDR3 consists of 15 residues. CDR3 coding DNA: TGTGCCAGCAGTGACTCCATAGATCAGGGCGGGGAGCTGTTTTTT. It codes for CASSDSIDQGGELFF.

The gene calls are TRBV13 and TRBJ1-1, with 9 bases aligning to TRBD1. Germline V CDR1 and CDR2: PRHDT, FYEKMQ (reference sequence). The V and J ends lost 5 bases and 2 bases, in that order; junction bases with no gene match: 9. There are 16 residues in the CDR3. The CDR3, as DNA: TGTGCCAGCAGCCAACACCCGGGACAGGGAAACACTGAAGCTTTCTTT. This translates into CASSQHPGQGNTEAFF.